This TCR beta chain originates from a study of control samples from healthy donors and cancer patients. TCRdb's table, derived via immunoSEQ multiplex PCR, lists solely in-frame clones and lacks some. The sample carries 100,000 to 150,000 clones, over 85% recorded once. The CDR3 consists of 15 residues. V dropped 2 bases and J dropped 8; count of bases not matched to a gene: 9. The V gene's germline CDR1 is LNHNV and CDR2 YYDKDF (reference sequence). The clonotype originates from a man in his late teens or twenties in good health. Specimen: blood. The rearrangement joins TRBV15 to TRBJ1-2; TRBD1 agrees at 9 bases. The CDR3 DNA follows: TGTGCCACCAGCAGACCCTCACAGGGGGCTAGCGGCTACACCTTC. Its protein product is CATSRPSQGASGYTF.